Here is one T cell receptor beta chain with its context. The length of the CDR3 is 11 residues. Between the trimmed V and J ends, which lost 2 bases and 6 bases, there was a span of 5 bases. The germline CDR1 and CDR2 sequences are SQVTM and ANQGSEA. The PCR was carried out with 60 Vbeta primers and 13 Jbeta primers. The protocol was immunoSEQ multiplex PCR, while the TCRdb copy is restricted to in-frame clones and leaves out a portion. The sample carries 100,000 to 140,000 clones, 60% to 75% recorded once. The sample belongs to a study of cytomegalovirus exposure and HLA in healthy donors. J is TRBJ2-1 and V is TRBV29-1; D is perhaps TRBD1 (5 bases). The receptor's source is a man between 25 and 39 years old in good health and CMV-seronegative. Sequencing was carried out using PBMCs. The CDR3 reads CSVERGNEQFF. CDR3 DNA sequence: TGCAGCGTTGAAAGGGGCAATGAGCAGTTCTTC.